This T cell receptor (beta chain) was observed in a study of T-cell memory formation after mild COVID-19. Study context: Largely donor-specific sequence clusters came from two donors. Broader study findings: The pre-infection memory compartment contained some responding clones, suggesting cross-reactive memory joined.

It was 5'RACE with constant-segment primers that produced the TCR alpha and TCR beta cDNA libraries, which carried sample barcodes and UMIs. Via MiXCR, TCRdb re-called the 5' RACE reads, giving one row per CDR3 protein. This table has around 300,000 distinct CDR3 sequences, over 7% appearing once. V dropped 2 bases and J dropped 7 bases, with 12 bases sitting between them. The CDR3 contains 13 residues. Points on this clonotype: Its antigen is currently unknown.

V usage is TRBV12-3 or TRBV12-4 and J usage is TRBJ2-7; D is uncertain. The sequenced material came from PBMCs or a T cell subset sorted from them (not recorded which). The TCR sequence derives from a man aged 18-30 years who had mild COVID-19 (a few samples of this study predate the infection). Cell type and time point are not known. CDR3 nucleotides: TGTGCCAGCAGTTTACGAAATCACTGGGAGCAGTACTTC. Its protein product is CASSLRNHWEQYF.